This T cell receptor beta chain was found in a study of human T cells and chemical hapten exposure. Study-wide results and caveats: Donors had alopecia, so their immune response may differ from healthy people's. Expanded TCRs showed more large CDR3 clusters than pre-sensitization or healthy control sets.

Using its own MiXCR run on the RACE reads, TCRdb lists one record per CDR3 protein. The sample includes under 75,000 distinct CDR3 sequences, about 9% of them seen just once. In the case of this clonotype: Its antigen remains unknown.

Time point noted: patch test 2, 6 weeks after DPC sensitization. Treatment indicated: therapeutic diphenylcyclopropenone sensitization with weekly scalp DPC. V gave up 4 bases and J gave up 6 bases; unmatched junction bases: 8. Germline loops: CDR1 SGHDT, CDR2 YYEEEE. This CDR3 contains 14 residues. This receptor was identified in a woman between 50 and 59 years old with alopecia areata. Some clones in this sample may be carry-over from other donors' samples. The source material was whole blood, sampled in connection with sensitization to the hapten diphenylcyclopropenone (DPC). The V call is TRBV5-6, the J call TRBJ2-7, with 9 nucleotides matching TRBD2. In DNA form, the CDR3 reads TGTGCCAGCAGCCCCGGGACTAGCCCAATCGAGCAGTACTTC. Translating gives CASSPGTSPIEQYF.